Sequencing of this T cell receptor beta chain was carried out in a study of regulatory T cells in long-lasting Graves disease. Germline V gene sequence: CDR1 DFQATT, CDR2 SNEGSKA (reference sequence). CDR3 length equals 13 residues. The ends were cut back, 0 bases at V and 8 bases at J, with 11 bases in the middle. The time point here: newly diagnosed GD, antithyroid drugs for less than 3 months. Extracted RNA from PBMCs served as the source of the TCR library. Building the TCR beta libraries relied on iRepertoire HTBI primers, and CDR3 regions underwent Arm-PCR. In TCRdb, the multiplex PCR reads were re-called with MiXCR into one record per CDR3 protein. The repertoire holds a few hundred thousand distinct CDR3 sequences, 10% to 15% seen once, with approximately 17% in the top ten. The sample holds many counts of this clonotype. These data are also associated with another study on T cells in Graves' hyperthyroidism and ophthalmopathy. This second study says: Uncontrolled infection, other autoimmune disease, pregnancy or lactation disqualified patients from enrolment.

This TCR was sampled from a woman younger than 30 with Graves disease. This specimen consisted of peripheral blood mononuclear cells (PBMCs), obtained at new diagnosis, from a patient treated with antithyroid drugs. V and J are TRBV20-1 and TRBJ2-1; D is possibly TRBD2 (5 bases). The CDR3 region is CSARDQEVHEQFF. CDR3 in DNA: TGCAGTGCTAGAGATCAGGAGGTACATGAGCAGTTCTTC.